Presented here are 15 T cell receptor beta chains from one specimen sequenced in a study of cytomegalovirus exposure and HLA in healthy donors. Sequencing used immunoSEQ multiplex PCR; TCRdb keeps in-frame clones, though not all of them. The repertoire consists of some 170,000 clones, with over 85% occurring once and the leading ten covering about 9.3%. Sequencing input: PBMCs. The source of these receptors is a woman aged 18-29 years in good health and CMV-seropositive.

The chain uses TRBV7-2 and TRBJ1-2; possibly TRBD1 for D (6 bases). Trimming removed 1 base at V and 7 bases at J, with 13 bases between. This CDR3 region has 14 residues. Germline V CDR1 and CDR2: SGHTA, FQGNSA. The CDR3 bases are TGTGCCAGCAGCTTAGTCGGTGGGGGCCGTGGCTACACCTTC. Translation gives CASSLVGGGRGYTF.

The V and J genes are TRBV7-3 and TRBJ2-1; 10 bases align to TRBD2. The CDR3 has 15 amino acids. Germline values: CDR1 SGHTA, CDR2 FQGTGA. Trimming at V came to 5 bases and at J to 2 bases, leaving 3 bases not matched to a gene. CDR3 bases: TGTGCCAGCAGCGATACTAGCGGGACCTACAATGAGCAGTTCTTC. It is translated as CASSDTSGTYNEQFF.

The V gene is TRBV6-5, the J gene TRBJ1-1; no clear D gene. Trimming shortened V by 2 bases and J by 5 bases, and 15 bases separated the two germline ends. Germline V gives CDR1 MNHEY, CDR2 SVGAGI. The CDR3 has 15 residues. The DNA for the CDR3 is TGTGCCAGCAGTTACATCCCGACTGTCGGTACTGAAGCTTTCTTT. Amino acids: CASSYIPTVGTEAFF.

The chain couples TRBV5-1 to TRBJ2-5; D may be TRBD2 (5 bases). The germline V and J ends were trimmed by 1 base and 2 bases, with 9 bases remaining between them. The CDR3 consists of 14 residues. CDR1 is SGHRS, CDR2 YFSETQ, per germline. The CDR3 DNA reads as TGCGCCAGCAGCTTGTCCCTAGCTCAAGAGACCCAGTACTTC. It codes for CASSLSLAQETQYF.

The chain combines TRBV7-3 with TRBJ2-7; 10 bases map to TRBD1. Per germline, CDR1 SGHTA and CDR2 FQGTGA. V lost 5 bases and J lost 0; bases outside the gene matches: 4. This CDR3 contains 15 residues. CDR3 nucleotides: TGTGCCAGCAGCCGGGGACAGGGGAGCTCCTACGAGCAGTACTTC. Its translation is CASSRGQGSSYEQYF.

CDR3 nucleotide sequence: TGTGCCAGCAGCCCAGGACAGGGCGGGAATGAAAAACTGTTTTTT. Protein: CASSPGQGGNEKLFF. The V and J genes are TRBV7-9 and TRBJ1-4; 8 nucleotides line up with TRBD1. V lost 5 bases to trimming and J lost 5 bases; unmatched junction nucleotides: 7. There are 15 residues in the CDR3. From germline, CDR1 is SEHNR and CDR2 FQNEAQ (reference sequence). The full variable domain, with the rest looked up from reference TRBV7-9 and TRBJ1-4, is DTGVSQNPRHKITKRGQNVTFRCDPISEHNRLYWYRQTLGQGPEFLTYFQNEAQLEKSRLLSDRFSAERPKGSFSTLEIQRTEQGDSAMYLCASSPGQGGNEKLFFGSGTQLSVL.

V and J are TRBV7-2 and TRBJ2-7, with 8 bases aligning to TRBD1. Germline V gene sequence: CDR1 SGHTA, CDR2 FQGNSA. The ends lost 5 bases at V and 4 bases at J; junction bases unmatched: 10. The CDR3 runs to 15 residues. The CDR3 nucleotides read TGTGCCAGCAGCCCCGACCCAGGGGGCTATTACGAGCAGTACTTC. The encoded protein is CASSPDPGGYYEQYF.

The chain joins TRBV19 to TRBJ1-1; 8 bases fit TRBD1. Germline CDR1 LNHDA, CDR2 SQIVND (reference sequence). J was trimmed by 2 bases and V by 5 bases; bases with no gene match: 7. The CDR3 contains 15 residues. In DNA, the CDR3 is TGTGCCAGTAGTCCTCTCGACAGGGGAAACACTGAAGCTTTCTTT. Protein product: CASSPLDRGNTEAFF.

This chain uses TRBV29-1 with TRBJ2-5, with D perhaps TRBD2 (6 bases). CDR1 and CDR2 (germline): SQVTM, ANQGSEA. The CDR3 sequence is 15 residues long. The V and J ends lost 5 bases and 0 bases respectively, with 16 bases between them. CDR3 in DNA: TGCAGCGTTCTTGGTGAAGGAGGGAACCAAGAGACCCAGTACTTC. Its translation is CSVLGEGGNQETQYF.

This sequence joins TRBV9 and TRBJ2-5; TRBD1 might be the D (5 bases). This CDR3 has 14 residues. V lost 5 bases to trimming and J lost 4 bases, with 15 bases between them. The germline V gene has CDR1 SGDLS and CDR2 YYNGEE. CDR3 loop: CASRTGLEGETQYF. The DNA for the CDR3 is TGTGCCAGCAGAACAGGTTTAGAAGGAGAGACCCAGTACTTC.

This clone was seen only a few times. The chain couples TRBV19 to TRBJ2-7; TRBD1 agrees at 7 bases. The germline gives CDR1 LNHDA, CDR2 SQIVND (reference sequence). Germline trimming cut 4 bases from V and 3 bases from J; bases unmatched to any gene: 3. The CDR3 loop spans 13 amino acids. The CDR3: CASSTDRDYEQYF. Written as DNA, the CDR3 is TGTGCCAGTAGTACCGACAGGGACTACGAGCAGTACTTC.

This chain uses TRBV11-2 with TRBJ2-7; possibly TRBD2 for D (6 bases). Germline V CDR1 and CDR2: SGHAT, FQNNGV. This CDR3 has 16 amino acids. Trimming cost V 0 bases and J 9 bases, with 21 bases left between them. The CDR3 spells CASSLDRWGGAEGQYF. CDR3 sequence (DNA): TGTGCCAGCAGCTTAGATAGGTGGGGCGGGGCCGAAGGGCAGTACTTC.

This chain connects TRBV30 to TRBJ2-3; TRBD1 is a possible D gene (5 bases). Trimming shortened V by 1 base and J by 6 bases, and 11 bases separated the two germline ends. Germline V CDR1 and CDR2: GTSNPN, SVGIG (reference sequence). The CDR3 sequence is 13 residues long. CDR3 sequence (DNA): TGTGCCTGGAGTGAGCTGGGGCTTGATACGCAGTATTTT. Protein product: CAWSELGLDTQYF.

This chain uses TRBV11-2 with TRBJ1-2; tentatively, D is TRBD1 (6 bases). This CDR3 spans 15 amino acids. The V and J ends lost 4 bases and 2 bases respectively, with 14 bases between them. The germline gives CDR1 SGHAT, CDR2 FQNNGV. The CDR3 is CASSSPQTGNYGYTF. CDR3 nucleotides: TGTGCCAGCAGCTCACCACAGACAGGCAACTATGGCTACACCTTC.

The V and J genes are TRBV7-2 and TRBJ1-5; 9 nucleotides agree with TRBD1. Germline V gene lookup returns CDR1 SGHTA and CDR2 FQGNSA. J lost 6 bases, V lost 6 bases, and 9 bases had no gene match. The CDR3 sequence is 15 residues long. The CDR3 region has the DNA TGTGCCAGCAGTCAGGGGACAGGGAATTTTCAGCCCCAGCATTTT. Protein: CASSQGTGNFQPQHF.